The 20 T cell receptor beta chains reported below all come from one sample, sequenced in a study of blood T cell repertoires in COVID-19. Assay: immunoSEQ multiplex PCR; the TCRdb copy retains only in-frame clones and omits some. The table lists some 200,000 clones, approximately 90% of them singletons, with roughly 4.1% in the top ten. Source material: peripheral blood. The receptors here all came from a man aged 50-60 years with acute or convalescent COVID-19.

The chain employs TRBV6-2 or TRBV6-3 and TRBJ1-6; D is unresolved. Trimming left V 4 bases short and J 12 bases short, with 16 bases between. CDR3 size: 14 residues. Looked up from germline, CDR1 is MNHEY and CDR2 is SVGEGT. CDR3 DNA sequence: TGTGCCAGCAGTTTTTACGCCGGGGTCTTACCCCTCCACTTT. Its protein product is CASSFYAGVLPLHF.

This clone was detected a few times. The chain is built from TRBV18 and TRBJ2-7; the D is unclear. This CDR3 spans 13 amino acids. With 4 bases removed from V and 7 bases from J, the gap between germline ends came to 14 bases. The germline V gene encodes CDR1 KGHSH and CDR2 LQKENI. The CDR3 is CASSLYEAHEQYF. The CDR3 nucleotides are TGTGCCAGCTCACTGTACGAAGCCCATGAGCAGTACTTC.

The chain uses TRBV2 and TRBJ1-6; D is unclear. The V end lost 2 bases, the J end lost 10 bases, and 15 bases lay between the germline ends. The CDR3 sequence is 15 residues long. Germline CDR1 SNHLY, CDR2 FYNNEI. The CDR3 DNA follows: TGTGCCAGCAGTGAAACCCAGGTTAACCGATCACCCCTCCACTTT. This sequence encodes CASSETQVNRSPLHF.

In regard to this clone: Other DNA variants within this sample encode the same CDR3. This sequence joins TRBV11-2 and TRBJ2-7, with 9 positions matching TRBD1. The V gene's germline CDR1 is SGHAT and CDR2 FQNNGV. The CDR3 is 15 amino acids. V shed 5 bases and J 3 bases; nucleotides not matched to a gene: 8. This CDR3 reads CASSEGQGYYYEQYF. The CDR3 nucleotides read TGTGCCAGCAGCGAGGGACAGGGATACTACTACGAGCAGTACTTC.

The genes are TRBV18 and TRBJ1-1, with D possibly TRBD1 on 6 matching bases. CDR1 and CDR2 (germline): KGHSH, LQKENI. The CDR3 contains 14 residues. V gave up 5 bases and J gave up 0 bases, with 10 bases separating them. The CDR3 is CASSEQGLNTEAFF. In nucleotides, the CDR3 is TGTGCCAGCTCAGAACAGGGATTGAACACTGAAGCTTTCTTT.

V is TRBV7-6 and J is TRBJ2-3; the match to TRBD1 covers 7 bases. This CDR3 contains 15 residues. CDR1 and CDR2 (germline): SGHVS, FNYEAQ. The V and J ends lost 3 bases and 1 base, in that order; junction bases with no gene match: 4. DNA of the CDR3: TGTGCCAGCAGCTTCACCGGGACAGGCACAGATACGCAGTATTTT. Its protein product is CASSFTGTGTDTQYF.

The gene calls are TRBV5-6 and TRBJ2-1; a weak D match, TRBD2 (6 bases). With 1 base removed from V and 2 bases from J, the gap between germline ends came to 10 bases. CDR3 length equals 15 residues. The germline V gene has CDR1 SGHDT and CDR2 YYEEEE. The CDR3 sequence is CASSLMRGTYNEQFF. Here the CDR3 DNA reads TGTGCCAGCAGCTTGATGCGGGGTACCTACAATGAGCAGTTCTTC.

CDR3 nucleotides: TGTGCCAGCTCGCAGACGTCATCCGGGACTATTCCCTACGAGCAGTACTTC. This sequence encodes CASSQTSSGTIPYEQYF. The V and J genes are TRBV18 and TRBJ2-7; 7 bases line up with TRBD2. The CDR3 length is 17 residues. Germline V gene sequence: CDR1 KGHSH, CDR2 LQKENI. V was pared by 6 bases and J by 2 bases, with 16 bases of the junction left unmatched.

V usage is TRBV2 and J usage is TRBJ2-1; TRBD1 matches 9 bases. The CDR3 sequence is 12 residues long. Germline CDR1 and CDR2: SNHLY and FYNNEI. The J segment lost 14 bases and the V segment lost 6 bases, leaving 8 bases of the junction unmatched. The CDR3 here is CASSYLRDREFF. In nucleotides, the CDR3 is TGTGCCAGCAGCTACCTCCGGGACAGGGAGTTCTTC.

The chain employs TRBV7-2 and TRBJ1-3, with 7 bases matching TRBD1. Germline V CDR1 and CDR2: SGHTA, FQGNSA. The junction had 4 bases not matched to a gene; V was cut back by 3 bases and J by 2 bases. This CDR3 is built from 15 residues. The CDR3 region is CASSFRQGAGNTIYF. Written as DNA, the CDR3 is TGTGCCAGCAGCTTCCGTCAGGGGGCTGGAAACACCATATATTTT.

The genes are TRBV5-1 and TRBJ2-7; 7 positions match TRBD1. The CDR3 is made up of 16 amino acids. V trimming: 4 bases; J trimming: 2 bases; junction bases outside the gene matches: 12. Germline values: CDR1 SGHRS, CDR2 YFSETQ. CDR3 DNA sequence: TGCGCCAGCAGCCGAACAAAGGGGACAGTAACCTACGAGCAGTACTTC. Translation: CASSRTKGTVTYEQYF.

The CDR3 DNA follows: TGTGCCACCAGCAGAGATTCGGCCAGCGGGGGGTTATACAATGAGCAGTTCTTC. Translated: CATSRDSASGGLYNEQFF. The chain is built from TRBV15 and TRBJ2-1; 9 bases are a match to TRBD2. The CDR3 is made up of 18 amino acids. Germline V gene sequence: CDR1 LNHNV, CDR2 YYDKDF (reference sequence). Trimming removed 0 bases from V and 4 bases from J; junction bases left unmatched: 10.

This chain links TRBV10-1 with TRBJ2-2, with a possible D match to TRBD2 (6 bases). This CDR3 contains 14 residues. CDR1 and CDR2 from the germline V gene are WNHNN and SYGVQD (reference sequence). V was cut by 3 bases and J by 6 bases, with 11 bases left in between. CDR3 sequence (DNA): TGCGCCAGCAGTGATAGCGGATGGGCCGGGGAGCTGTTTTTT. Residues: CASSDSGWAGELFF.

The chain employs TRBV18 and TRBJ1-2; weak D call: TRBD1 (5 bases). The germline V gene has CDR1 KGHSH and CDR2 LQKENI. Trimming took off 1 base at V and 6 bases at J, with 9 bases between the two ends. This CDR3 region has 13 residues. The CDR3 sequence: CASSPQGWDGYTF. The CDR3 nucleotides are TGTGCCAGCTCACCACAGGGGTGGGATGGCTACACCTTC.

This chain uses TRBV15 with TRBJ1-1, with D unresolved. The germline CDR1 and CDR2 sequences are LNHNV and YYDKDF (reference sequence). Trimming removed 5 bases from V and 1 base from J, with 11 bases in between. The CDR3 contains 14 residues. CDR3 loop: CATSQRRGNTEAFF. The CDR3 DNA follows: TGTGCCACCAGCCAGCGTAGAGGGAACACTGAAGCTTTCTTT.

This chain links TRBV5-6 with TRBJ1-1; 8 bases map to TRBD1. Germline CDR1 is SGHDT and CDR2 is YYEEEE. This CDR3 contains 15 residues. With 4 bases clipped from V and 2 bases from J, the junction kept 7 bases outside the gene matches. CDR3 residues: CASSRPSGGNTEAFF. CDR3 bases: TGTGCCAGCAGCCGTCCCTCAGGGGGCAACACTGAAGCTTTCTTT.

The chain is built from TRBV5-1 and TRBJ2-7; TRBD2 matches 11 bases. The junction had 8 bases not matched to a gene; V was cut back by 3 bases and J by 0 bases. Per the germline V gene, CDR1 is SGHRS and CDR2 is YFSETQ. The CDR3 has 17 amino acids. CDR3 residues: CASSSSSGGPSSYEQYF. CDR3 sequence (DNA): TGCGCCAGCAGCTCCTCTAGCGGGGGGCCCAGCTCCTACGAGCAGTACTTC.

The V and J genes are TRBV5-6 and TRBJ1-1; possibly TRBD1 for D (6 bases). The V gene's germline CDR1 is SGHDT and CDR2 YYEEEE. The CDR3 has 15 amino acids. V was cut by 4 bases and J by 4 bases, with 17 bases left in between. The CDR3 sequence: CASSPWGREGTEAFF. The DNA for the CDR3 is TGTGCCAGCAGCCCCTGGGGGCGGGAGGGCACTGAAGCTTTCTTT.

The rearrangement joins TRBV7-9 to TRBJ2-7, with a weak D call TRBD2 (5 bases). This CDR3 has 13 residues. V was trimmed by 6 bases and J by 2 bases, leaving 11 bases between them. Germline assignment: CDR1 SEHNR and CDR2 FQNEAQ (reference sequence). This chain's CDR3 is CASRDPGAYEQYF. DNA for the CDR3: TGTGCCAGCAGGGACCCCGGGGCCTACGAGCAGTACTTC.

The V call is TRBV20-1, the J call TRBJ1-5; a possible D gene is TRBD1 (6 bases). The V gene's germline CDR1 is DFQATT and CDR2 SNEGSKA (reference sequence). Trimming took 3 bases from V and 1 from J, leaving 10 bases between them. The CDR3 is 14 residues long. The DNA for the CDR3 is TGCAGTGCTAGTGGGGGCTGGAGCAATCAGCCCCAGCATTTT. It is translated as CSASGGWSNQPQHF.